This TCR beta chain was captured in a study of tumor-infiltrating lymphocytes in oesophageal squamous cell carcinoma. The length of the CDR3 is 14 residues. CDR1 SGHRS and CDR2 YFSETQ come from the germline V gene. V was shortened by 2 bases and J by 5 bases, with 13 bases between the two germline ends. TCRdb reprocessed the PCR reads via MiXCR and lists one record per CDR3 protein. Here the sample spans over 10,000 distinct CDR3 sequences, around half being singletons. Sequencing was done on a sample of esophageal tumor tissue. The gene calls are TRBV5-1 and TRBJ1-1; perhaps TRBD1 as D (5 bases). The receptor was isolated from a female donor with esophageal squamous cell carcinoma. The CDR3 is CASSLGTLQTEAFF. As DNA, the CDR3 is TGCGCCAGCAGCTTAGGGACCTTACAGACTGAAGCTTTCTTT.